This T cell receptor (beta chain) stems from a study of shared clonotypes between healthy human individuals. Study observations and caveats: Incomplete sequencing of sorted subsets was indicated by rarefaction despite large depth. Clonotypes shared by all four donors outscored non-shared clonotypes in generation probability.

CDR1 and CDR2 (germline): MNHEY, SVGAGI. The CDR3 spans 15 residues. V lost 6 bases and J lost 2, with 14 bases in between. Into CD45RA+ naive and CD45RA-negative memory subsets, the CD4+ cells were split. Replicate PCRs for sorted subsets used about 200 ng DNA; this equaled tens of thousands of T cell genomes. The assay was immunoSEQ multiplex PCR, and TCRdb's table has in-frame clones only and misses some. The repertoire holds about 960,000 clones, 60% to 85% seen once, with about 1.5% in the top ten. Concerning this clone: Its antigen is unknown.

The sequence came from a man aged 18 to 30 in good health. The specimen sequenced was memory CD4+ T cells sorted from blood. Subset specified: CD45RA-negative fraction. The rearrangement links TRBV6-5 to TRBJ2-4, with D possibly TRBD2 on 5 matching bases. The CDR3 nucleotides read TGTGCCAGCAGCAAGGCGGGCGGCACCAAAAACATTCAGTACTTC. This gives the protein CASSKAGGTKNIQYF.